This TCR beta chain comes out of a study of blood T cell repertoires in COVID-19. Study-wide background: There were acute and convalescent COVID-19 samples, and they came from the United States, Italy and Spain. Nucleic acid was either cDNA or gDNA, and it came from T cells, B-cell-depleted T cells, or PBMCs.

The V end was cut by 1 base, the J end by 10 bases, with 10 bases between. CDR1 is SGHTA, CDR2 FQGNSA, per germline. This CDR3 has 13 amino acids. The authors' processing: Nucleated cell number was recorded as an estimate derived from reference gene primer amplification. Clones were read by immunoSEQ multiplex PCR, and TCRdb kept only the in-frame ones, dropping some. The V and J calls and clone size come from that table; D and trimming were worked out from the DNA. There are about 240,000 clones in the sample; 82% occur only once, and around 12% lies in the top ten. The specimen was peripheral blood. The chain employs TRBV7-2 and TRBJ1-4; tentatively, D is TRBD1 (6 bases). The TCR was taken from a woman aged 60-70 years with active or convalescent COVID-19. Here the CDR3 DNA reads TGTGCCAGCAGCTTAGACAGGGCTACAAAACTGTTTTTT. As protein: CASSLDRATKLFF.